This T cell receptor beta chain was profiled in a study of T-cell reconstitution after alpha-beta-depleted transplantation in children. Trimming shortened V by 4 bases and J by 4 bases, and 16 bases separated the two germline ends. This CDR3 comprises 15 residues. Looked up from germline, CDR1 is SGHRS and CDR2 is YFSETQ. This clonotype was seen at least ten times. TCRbeta library preparation incorporated unique molecular identifiers. One entry per CDR3 protein results from TCRdb running MiXCR on the PCR reads. This sample has 150,000 to 250,000 distinct CDR3 sequences, with more than 12% found just once.

The sequencing used PBMCs from the stem cell graft donor, collected from the stem cell graft. This TCR came from a human donor who donated a stem cell graft to a child with acute lymphoblastic leukemia. The chain joins TRBV5-1 to TRBJ2-3, with D tentatively TRBD1 or TRBD2 (5 bases each). The chain's CDR3 is CASSPGTVGADTQYF. The CDR3 nucleotides read TGCGCCAGCAGCCCCGGGACGGTGGGGGCAGATACGCAGTATTTT. Looking up the rest from reference TRBV5-1 and TRBJ2-3 gives the full variable domain: KAGVTQTPRYLIKTRGQQVTLSCSPISGHRSVSWYQQTPGQGLQFLFEYFSETQRNKGNFPGRFSGRQFSNSRSEMNVSTLELGDSALYLCASSPGTVGADTQYFGPGTRLTVL.